The 23 T cell receptor beta chains listed next were all sequenced from one sample in a study of CD8 T cells in Susac syndrome. The authors reverse transcribed 0.5 to 1 ug RNA with random hexamers. TCRdb reprocessed the immunoSEQ multiplex PCR reads with MiXCR, giving one entry per CDR3 protein. The sample records approximately 110,000 distinct CDR3 sequences, more than 85% being singletons. The sample comprised CD8+ T cells from PBMCs. The receptors come from a human donor with multiple sclerosis.

The V gene is TRBV6-2 or TRBV6-3, the J gene TRBJ2-7; no reliable D call. Trimming took 6 bases from V and 2 from J, leaving 20 bases between them. The germline gives CDR1 MNHEY, CDR2 SVGEGT. The CDR3 sequence is 16 residues long. CDR3 protein: CASSSPEVYAAYEQYF. CDR3 bases: TGTGCCAGCAGCTCGCCCGAGGTTTACGCAGCCTACGAGCAGTACTTC.

This clonotype was observed a handful of times. J is TRBJ2-7 and V is TRBV4-2, with D unresolved. V was trimmed by 1 base and J by 2 bases, leaving 6 bases between them. Germline loops: CDR1 LGHNA, CDR2 YNFKEQ. The CDR3 runs to 13 residues. The CDR3 loop is CASSQAQTYEQYF. The DNA of the CDR3 is TGTGCCAGCAGCCAAGCTCAGACCTACGAGCAGTACTTC.

V and J are TRBV3-1 and TRBJ1-5; 7 nucleotides line up with TRBD1. This CDR3 contains 15 residues. In germline, CDR1 is LGHDT, CDR2 YNNKEL (reference sequence). Trimming cost V 3 bases and J 7 bases; bases outside gene matches: 9. The CDR3 coding sequence is TGTGCCAGCAGCCAGGCTTTCGGCAGGGGGCAGCCCCAGCATTTT. Amino acid sequence: CASSQAFGRGQPQHF.

A few counts support this clonotype. The CDR3 DNA sequence: TGTGCCAGCAGCTTGGGTTCGGAGACCCAGTACTTC. Translated, it gives CASSLGSETQYF. The rearrangement uses TRBV5-4 and TRBJ2-5; no reliable D call. V was shortened by 0 bases and J by 5 bases, with 5 bases between the two germline ends. The CDR3 is 12 amino acids. The germline V gene has CDR1 SGHNT and CDR2 YYREEE (reference sequence).

This clonotype was found a few times. The chain couples TRBV5-1 to TRBJ1-6, with 9 bases matching TRBD1. Germline-derived CDR1 and CDR2 are SGHRS and YFSETQ. V lost 3 bases to trimming and J lost 7 bases; unmatched junction nucleotides: 8. This CDR3 spans 16 amino acids. The CDR3 DNA reads as TGCGCCAGCAGCTCACGAACCGGGACAGGGAATTCACCCCTCCACTTT. Its protein is CASSSRTGTGNSPLHF.

The rearrangement links TRBV12-3 or TRBV12-4 to TRBJ1-1; no clear D gene. The CDR3 covers 13 residues. The ends were cut back, 3 bases at V and 0 bases at J, with 5 bases in the middle. The CDR3 nucleotides are TGTGCCAGCAGTTTTAGGTTGAACACTGAAGCTTTCTTT. Residues: CASSFRLNTEAFF.

The V gene is TRBV28, the J gene TRBJ2-3; TRBD1 matches at 7 bases. From germline, CDR1 is MDHEN and CDR2 SYDVKM. The CDR3 is 15 amino acids. Trimming at V came to 4 bases and at J to 8 bases, leaving 12 bases not matched to a gene. The CDR3 spells CASSSGTATAATQYF. The DNA for the CDR3 is TGTGCCAGCAGTTCCGGGACAGCTACTGCGGCTACGCAGTATTTT.

The chain couples TRBV19 to TRBJ2-2; 7 nucleotides match TRBD1. The CDR3 spans 17 residues. Germline assignment: CDR1 LNHDA and CDR2 SQIVND (reference sequence). V lost 5 bases, J lost 0 bases, and 9 bases stayed unmatched. The CDR3 bases are TGTGCCAGTAGTGGAACAGGGGTCCTTGCGAACACCGGGGAGCTGTTTTTT. Residues: CASSGTGVLANTGELFF.

CDR3 coding DNA: TGTGCCAGCAGTTTACTGGGACTAGCGGGGGCCGCTTTTCAAGAGACCCAGTACTTC. Protein sequence: CASSLLGLAGAAFQETQYF. The V call is TRBV27, the J call TRBJ2-5; 14 bases agree with TRBD2. V lost 2 bases, J lost 2 bases, and 10 bases stayed unmatched. CDR3 size: 19 residues. The germline CDR1 and CDR2 sequences are MNHEY and SMNVEV (reference sequence).

The chain recombines TRBV20-1 with TRBJ2-3; a possible D gene is TRBD1 (5 bases). The CDR3 spans 15 residues. From germline, CDR1 is DFQATT and CDR2 SNEGSKA (reference sequence). V shed 7 bases and J shed 2 bases, with 19 bases lying between them. The CDR3: CSGGSFDRPTDTQYF. CDR3 bases: TGCAGTGGAGGCTCTTTCGACAGACCCACAGATACGCAGTATTTT.

V usage is TRBV6-1 and J usage is TRBJ2-5; 10 bases fit TRBD1. The CDR3 spans 15 residues. J lost 4 bases, V lost 6 bases, and 8 bases had no gene match. CDR1 is MNHNS and CDR2 is SASEGT in the germline V gene. The CDR3 nucleotides are TGTGCCAGCAGCATTGATGGACAGGGGGTAGAGACCCAGTACTTC. Protein product: CASSIDGQGVETQYF.

The chain employs TRBV29-1 and TRBJ1-2, with D unresolved. CDR1 SQVTM and CDR2 ANQGSEA come from the germline V gene. Trimming removed 7 bases from V and 2 bases from J, with 14 bases in between. The CDR3 totals 13 residues. For the CDR3, the DNA is TGCAGCGCTGGCCCCTTACTAAACTATGGCTACACCTTC. Amino acids: CSAGPLLNYGYTF.

This sequence joins TRBV10-2 and TRBJ2-7; D gene uncertain. The CDR3 runs to 13 residues. In germline, CDR1 is WSHSY, CDR2 SAAADI. Trimming pared 2 bases from V and 4 bases from J, leaving 9 bases between. CDR3 bases: TGCGCCAGCAGTGAGGATTACAGTTACGAGCAGTACGTC. Protein sequence: CASSEDYSYEQYV.

This chain uses TRBV9 with TRBJ2-7, with a possible D match to TRBD1 (5 bases). The CDR3 is 15 amino acids. CDR1 is SGDLS and CDR2 is YYNGEE in the germline V gene. V was clipped by 0 bases and J by 0 bases, with 10 bases between them. The DNA for the CDR3 is TGTGCCAGCAGCGTAGGGGGCGTGAGCTCCTACGAGCAGTACTTC. It specifies CASSVGGVSSYEQYF.

This chain uses TRBV19 with TRBJ2-3, with D possibly matching TRBD2 (6 bases). The V gene lost 3 bases and the J gene lost 5 bases, with 12 bases spanning the gap. The CDR3 length is 14 residues. CDR1 is LNHDA, CDR2 SQIVND, per germline (reference sequence). Here the CDR3 DNA reads TGTGCCAGTAGTATCCTCGGGGGTAGAGATACGCAGTATTTT. Translating it yields CASSILGGRDTQYF.

The V gene is TRBV11-1, the J gene TRBJ2-5, with 8 bases lining up with TRBD2. V was pared by 5 bases and J by 5 bases, with 13 bases of the junction left unmatched. Germline lookup yields CDR1 SGHAT and CDR2 FQDESV (reference sequence). The CDR3 covers 16 residues. The CDR3 here is CASSHLRSGSSETQYF. DNA for the CDR3: TGTGCCAGCAGCCACCTACGGAGCGGGAGCAGTGAGACCCAGTACTTC.

V is TRBV7-9 and J is TRBJ1-1; D possibly corresponds to TRBD1 (5 bases). Trimming took off 1 base at V and 4 bases at J, with 13 bases between the two ends. Germline CDR1 reads SEHNR; CDR2 reads FQNEAQ (reference sequence). The CDR3 sequence is 15 residues long. CDR3 loop: CASSLGGEGSTEAFF. The DNA of the CDR3 is TGTGCCAGCAGCTTAGGGGGCGAAGGGAGCACTGAAGCTTTCTTT.

The rearrangement uses TRBV29-1 and TRBJ1-2, with no clear D. Trimming removed 6 bases from V and 0 bases from J, with 5 bases in between. Per germline, CDR1 SQVTM and CDR2 ANQGSEA. This CDR3 has 11 residues. The CDR3 here is CSVSTNYGYTF. The CDR3 nucleotides read TGCAGCGTCTCAACTAACTATGGCTACACCTTC. Using reference TRBV29-1 and TRBJ1-2 for the parts outside the CDR3, the full variable domain is SAVISQKPSRDICQRGTSLTIQCQVDSQVTMMFWYRQQPGQSLTLIATANQGSEATYESGFVIDKFPISRPNLTFSTLTVSNMSPEDSSIYLCSVSTNYGYTFGSGTRLTVV.

The chain links TRBV7-9 to TRBJ1-4; no reliable D call. V was pared by 8 bases and J by 4 bases, with 11 bases between. The length of the CDR3 is 13 residues. CDR1 is SEHNR, CDR2 FQNEAQ, per germline (reference sequence). The CDR3 is CASEGGSNEKLFF. Written as DNA, the CDR3 is TGTGCCAGCGAAGGAGGTAGTAATGAAAAACTGTTTTTT.

The rearrangement joins TRBV29-1 to TRBJ2-7; no reliable D call. There are 15 residues in the CDR3. Germline CDR1 and CDR2: SQVTM and ANQGSEA. Trimming took 5 bases from V and 3 from J, leaving 20 bases between them. In DNA form, the CDR3 reads TGCAGCGTTTGGGATAGACCCCAAAGGCGCTACGAGCAGTACTTC. This codes for CSVWDRPQRRYEQYF.

The count of this clonotype is one. The chain joins TRBV4-1 to TRBJ1-2; maybe TRBD1 (5 bases). Per germline, CDR1 MGHRA and CDR2 YSYEKL. Trimming shortened V by 0 bases and J by 7 bases, and 9 bases separated the two germline ends. This CDR3 spans 13 amino acids. The CDR3 region has the DNA TGCGCCAGCAGCCAAGACGGGGCTTCTGGCTACACCTTC. Translating gives CASSQDGASGYTF.

The chain has TRBV25-1 and TRBJ1-6; D call uncertain. Germline V CDR1 and CDR2: MGHDK, SYGVNS. The V end was cut by 6 bases, the J end by 0 bases, with 6 bases between. CDR3 size: 14 residues. The CDR3 DNA reads TGTGCCAGCAGGTTGAGCTCCTATAATTCACCCCTCCACTTT. This codes for CASRLSSYNSPLHF.

The chain uses TRBV20-1 and TRBJ1-3, with D unresolved. Trimming removed 6 bases at V and 0 bases at J, with 12 bases between. From germline, CDR1 is DFQATT and CDR2 SNEGSKA (reference sequence). The CDR3 consists of 14 residues. CDR3 in amino acids: CSAWTVDSGNTIYF. The DNA of the CDR3 is TGCAGTGCCTGGACGGTGGACTCTGGAAACACCATATATTTT.